This TCR beta chain was recovered during a study of identical twins. CDR1 is SNHLY, CDR2 FYNNEI, per germline. The CDR3 is 14 amino acids. Germline trimming cut 8 bases from V and 3 bases from J; bases unmatched to any gene: 9. In TCRdb, the 5' RACE reads were re-called with MiXCR into one record per CDR3 protein. The profile covers 500,000 or so distinct CDR3 sequences, with 14% appearing a single time and more than 0.8% taken by the ten largest. Each donor was a healthy Caucasian. Another study also made use of these data, one on yellow fever vaccine responses in identical twins.

The rearrangement joins TRBV2 to TRBJ2-7, with 8 bases lining up with TRBD1. The receptor's source is a woman between 18 and 29 years old in good health. The sample comprised CD4+ T cells sorted from blood. CDR3 nucleotides: TGTGCCAGCGGATCCGGGACAGGCGACTACGAGCAGTACTTC. Residues: CASGSGTGDYEQYF.